This T cell receptor beta chain was profiled in a study of control samples from healthy donors and cancer patients. CDR3 length: 14 residues. With 2 bases clipped from V and 3 bases from J, the junction kept 4 bases outside the gene matches. Germline V gene data show CDR1 as SGHRS and CDR2 as YFSETQ. This clone was observed once. The table came from immunoSEQ multiplex PCR; TCRdb's copy has only in-frame clones and leaves some out. The repertoire holds 100,000 to 120,000 clones, with roughly 85% as singletons. The TCR originated in a woman between 50 and 59 years old in good health. Material: blood. The chain employs TRBV5-1 and TRBJ2-7; 8 positions agree with TRBD1. The CDR3 sequence is CASSFGGQGYEQYF. Here the CDR3 DNA reads TGCGCCAGCAGCTTTGGAGGACAGGGCTACGAGCAGTACTTC.